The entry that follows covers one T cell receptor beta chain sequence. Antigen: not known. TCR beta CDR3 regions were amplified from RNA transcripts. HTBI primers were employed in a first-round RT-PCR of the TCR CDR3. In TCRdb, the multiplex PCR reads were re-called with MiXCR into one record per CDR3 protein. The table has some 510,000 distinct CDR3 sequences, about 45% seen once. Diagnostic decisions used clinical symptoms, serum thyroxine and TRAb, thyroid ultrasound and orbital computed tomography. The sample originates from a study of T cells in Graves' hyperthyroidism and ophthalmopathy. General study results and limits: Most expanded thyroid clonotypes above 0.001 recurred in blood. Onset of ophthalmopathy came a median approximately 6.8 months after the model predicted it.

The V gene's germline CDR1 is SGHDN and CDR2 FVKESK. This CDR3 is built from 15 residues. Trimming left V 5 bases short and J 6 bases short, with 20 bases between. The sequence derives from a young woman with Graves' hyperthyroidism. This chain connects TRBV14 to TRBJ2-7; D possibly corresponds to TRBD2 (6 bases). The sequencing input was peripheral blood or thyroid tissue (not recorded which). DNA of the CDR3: TGTGCCAGCAGCAAAGGGACTCCTGCTCTGGGCGAGCAGTACTTC. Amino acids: CASSKGTPALGEQYF.